The 22 T cell receptor beta chains in this list originate from one sample, sequenced in a study of T cells in Graves' hyperthyroidism and ophthalmopathy. The CDR3 regions of TCR beta were amplified from RNA transcripts. Primed by the HTBI set, a first-round RT-PCR was run on the TCR CDR3. TCRdb re-called the multiplex PCR reads with MiXCR, one entry per CDR3 protein. The data show some 210,000 distinct CDR3 sequences, 15% to 20% seen once. Sequenced: blood. These receptor sequences come from a man aged 45-60 years with Graves' hyperthyroidism.

The genes are TRBV7-9 and TRBJ2-1; TRBD2 agrees at 16 bases. Germline trimming cut 4 bases from V and 9 bases from J; bases unmatched to any gene: 6. Germline V gene sequence: CDR1 SEHNR, CDR2 FQNEAQ (reference sequence). The CDR3 runs 16 residues. The CDR3: CASSSPGTSGRVEQFF. CDR3 sequence (DNA): TGTGCCAGCAGCTCCCCCGGGACTAGCGGGAGGGTTGAGCAGTTCTTC.

This clonotype was recorded at least ten times. The chain has TRBV14 and TRBJ2-1, with 13 bases matching TRBD2. CDR3 length: 21 residues. Per germline, CDR1 SGHDN and CDR2 FVKESK. J gave up 2 bases and V 3 bases, and 16 bases lay outside the gene matches. The CDR3 reads CASSQPEAGTSGAVPYNEQFF. In DNA, the CDR3 is TGTGCCAGCAGCCAGCCTGAGGCCGGGACTAGCGGGGCCGTCCCCTACAATGAGCAGTTCTTC.

In this sample, this clonotype turned up many times. V is TRBV27 and J is TRBJ1-4; TRBD1 agrees at 7 bases. CDR3 length equals 14 residues. In germline, CDR1 is MNHEY, CDR2 SMNVEV (reference sequence). Trimming took 5 bases from V and 5 from J; bases not matched to a gene: 5. CDR3 protein: CASSRQGGNEKLFF. The CDR3 DNA reads as TGTGCCAGCAGTCGACAGGGTGGGAATGAAAAACTGTTTTTT.

This clonotype was observed many times. CDR3 amino acids: CASSFRRTNTQYF. DNA for the CDR3: TGTGCCAGCAGCTTCAGGAGAACAAATACGCAGTATTTT. The V and J genes are TRBV11-2 and TRBJ2-3; no reliable D call. Trimming pared 3 bases from V and 7 bases from J, leaving 11 bases between. The CDR3 contains 13 residues. From germline, CDR1 is SGHAT and CDR2 FQNNGV.

This clonotype appeared many times. The genes are TRBV11-3 and TRBJ2-7; D is perhaps TRBD2 (5 bases). Germline assignment: CDR1 SGHNT and CDR2 YENEEA. The CDR3 is 13 residues long. V was clipped by 1 base and J by 3 bases, with 7 bases between them. The CDR3 sequence: CASSLVSDYEQYF. The CDR3 bases are TGTGCCAGCAGCTTAGTTAGCGACTACGAGCAGTACTTC.

This clonotype was seen many times. The chain has TRBV2 and TRBJ2-1, with TRBD2 identical over 10 bases. CDR1 is SNHLY, CDR2 FYNNEI, per germline. The CDR3 covers 15 residues. The V segment lost 8 bases and the J segment 5 bases; nucleotides outside the gene matches: 9. In nucleotides, the CDR3 is TGTGCCAGCTCTTTACTAGCGGGGCTTAACAATGAGCAGTTCTTC. Its translation is CASSLLAGLNNEQFF. The variable domain in full, completed from reference TRBV2 and TRBJ2-1, reads EPEVTQTPSHQVTQMGQEVILRCVPISNHLYFYWYRQILGQKVEFLVSFYNNEISEKSEIFDDQFSVERPDGSNFTLKIRSTKLEDSAMYFCASSLLAGLNNEQFFGPGTRLTVL.

The chain combines TRBV5-1 with TRBJ2-1; 9 bases agree with TRBD1. Germline V gene lookup returns CDR1 SGHRS and CDR2 YFSETQ. Trimming removed 0 bases from V and 5 bases from J; junction bases left unmatched: 3. The CDR3 spans 15 residues. The CDR3 DNA follows: TGCGCCAGCAGCTTGGGGGACAGGGCCGACAATGAGCAGTTCTTC. Its protein product is CASSLGDRADNEQFF.

This clonotype has only a few counts. The gene calls are TRBV15 and TRBJ2-2, with D unclear. Germline V gene sequence: CDR1 LNHNV, CDR2 YYDKDF (reference sequence). The CDR3 sequence is 15 residues long. V was trimmed by 0 bases and J by 6 bases, leaving 11 bases between them. CDR3 in DNA: TGTGCCACCAGCAGAGATGGCGGTTACTCCGGGGAGCTGTTTTTT. This encodes CATSRDGGYSGELFF. Using reference TRBV15 and TRBJ2-2 for the parts outside the CDR3, the full variable domain is DAMVIQNPRYQVTQFGKPVTLSCSQTLNHNVMYWYQQKSSQAPKLLFHYYDKDFNNEADTPDNFQSRRPNTSFCFLDIRSPGLGDTAMYLCATSRDGGYSGELFFGEGSRLTVL.

This clonotype was found many times. V usage is TRBV28 and J usage is TRBJ2-5, with a tentative D call TRBD2 (7 bases). The CDR3 is made up of 14 amino acids. CDR1 and CDR2 (germline): MDHEN, SYDVKM. Trimming shortened V by 7 bases and J by 1 base, and 13 bases separated the two germline ends. The CDR3, as DNA: TGTGCCAGCAAAATTGGGGGGGCCCAAGAGACCCAGTACTTC. Its translation is CASKIGGAQETQYF.

There are many counts of this clonotype. CDR3: CAWSMAQTISNQPQHF. CDR3 in DNA: TGTGCCTGGAGTATGGCGCAGACAATTAGCAATCAGCCCCAGCATTTT. The genes are TRBV30 and TRBJ1-5; D unclear. Trimming removed 2 bases from V and 0 bases from J, with 14 bases in between. Germline CDR1 and CDR2: GTSNPN and SVGIG (reference sequence). This CDR3 is 16 amino acids long.

This clonotype was counted a single time. This chain links TRBV5-1 with TRBJ2-5; D might be TRBD2 (6 bases). The CDR3 has 15 residues. The V end was cut by 2 bases, the J end by 5 bases, with 16 bases between. Germline-derived CDR1 and CDR2 are SGHRS and YFSETQ. The chain's CDR3 is CASSLNPGVRETQYF. In DNA, the CDR3 is TGCGCCAGCAGCTTAAATCCGGGAGTCCGGGAGACCCAGTACTTC.

This clonotype showed up many times. The chain employs TRBV28 and TRBJ1-5; D might be TRBD1 (5 bases). The germline V gene encodes CDR1 MDHEN and CDR2 SYDVKM. The CDR3 is made up of 15 amino acids. The germline V and J ends were trimmed by 3 bases and 2 bases, with 11 bases remaining between them. The CDR3 DNA reads as TGTGCCAGCAGTTTTGTGGGGGTTGGCAATCAGCCCCAGCATTTT. Translation gives CASSFVGVGNQPQHF.

This clonotype was observed at least ten times. The chain employs TRBV5-1 and TRBJ1-1; 7 bases agree with TRBD1. Germline CDR1 reads SGHRS; CDR2 reads YFSETQ. This CDR3 has 14 amino acids. V shed 3 bases and J 1 base; nucleotides not matched to a gene: 3. CDR3 nucleotides: TGCGCCAGCAGCTCGACAGGGCAGAACACTGAAGCTTTCTTT. It encodes CASSSTGQNTEAFF.

The gene calls are TRBV25-1 and TRBJ1-4; D ambiguous. V shed 3 bases and J shed 0 bases, with 20 bases lying between them. Germline lookup yields CDR1 MGHDK and CDR2 SYGVNS. This CDR3 region has 19 residues. The CDR3 region is CASSERALGAQTTNEKLFF. DNA of the CDR3: TGTGCCAGCAGTGAGCGTGCCTTGGGAGCACAAACAACTAATGAAAAACTGTTTTTT.

As for this clonotype: A clone one base away is much larger, so this may be a read error. The chain couples TRBV7-9 to TRBJ1-5; D gene ambiguous. V shed 0 bases and J shed 0 bases, with 6 bases lying between them. The CDR3 is 15 residues long. Per the germline V gene, CDR1 is SEHNR and CDR2 is FQNEAQ (reference sequence). CDR3 in DNA: TGTGCCAGCAGCTTAGCGTCAAGTAGCAATCAGCCCCAGCATTTT. Residues: CASSLASSSNQPQHF.

At least ten counts were recorded for this clonotype. The chain recombines TRBV5-1 with TRBJ2-7; a weak D match, TRBD2 (6 bases). Germline CDR1 and CDR2: SGHRS and YFSETQ. The CDR3 contains 15 residues. V was trimmed by 5 bases and J by 0 bases, leaving 15 bases between them. CDR3 in DNA: TGCGCCAGCAGTTACGACGGGAGCGCCTCCTACGAGCAGTACTTC. Its translation is CASSYDGSASYEQYF. The variable domain in full, completed from reference TRBV5-1 and TRBJ2-7, reads KAGVTQTPRYLIKTRGQQVTLSCSPISGHRSVSWYQQTPGQGLQFLFEYFSETQRNKGNFPGRFSGRQFSNSRSEMNVSTLELGDSALYLCASSYDGSASYEQYFGPGTRLTVT.

This clonotype was counted between two and nine times. The gene calls are TRBV5-5 and TRBJ2-3, with D perhaps TRBD2 (6 bases). The CDR3 runs to 16 residues. Germline V gene data show CDR1 as SGHKS and CDR2 as YYEKEE (reference sequence). Trimming pared 1 base from V and 1 base from J, leaving 13 bases between. The CDR3 sequence is CASSLRSASGTDTQYF. The DNA of the CDR3 is TGTGCCAGCAGCTTGCGGTCGGCTAGCGGCACAGATACGCAGTATTTT.

This clonotype was counted between two and nine times. The rearrangement links TRBV6-5 to TRBJ2-1, with D possibly being TRBD1 (6 bases). Germline loops: CDR1 MNHEY, CDR2 SVGAGI. Trimming pared 4 bases from V and 0 bases from J, leaving 10 bases between. The CDR3 spans 15 residues. The CDR3 loop is CASSLDSLSYNEQFF. In nucleotides, the CDR3 is TGTGCCAGCAGTTTGGACAGCCTCTCCTACAATGAGCAGTTCTTC.

V is TRBV25-1 and J is TRBJ1-1; D not resolved. From germline, CDR1 is MGHDK and CDR2 SYGVNS. This CDR3 is 15 amino acids long. V lost 2 bases and J lost 4, with 14 bases in between. CDR3: CASSEIYTETTEAFF. In DNA, the CDR3 is TGTGCCAGCAGTGAAATTTATACCGAGACCACTGAAGCTTTCTTT.

The V gene is TRBV6-4, the J gene TRBJ2-7, with D unclear. V lost 9 bases and J lost 0, with 12 bases in between. This CDR3 contains 13 residues. Germline values: CDR1 MRHNA, CDR2 SNTAGT. CDR3 sequence (DNA): TGTGCCAGAACCGACAAGGCCTCCTACGAGCAGTACTTC. Its translation is CARTDKASYEQYF.

This clonotype occurred a few times. The rearrangement joins TRBV25-1 to TRBJ2-7; unclear D gene. The V end was cut by 7 bases, the J end by 0 bases, with 10 bases between. The CDR3 spans 13 residues. Germline V gene sequence: CDR1 MGHDK, CDR2 SYGVNS. CDR3 nucleotide sequence: TGTGCCAGCACCTCGGCCAACTCCTACGAGCAGTACTTC. As protein: CASTSANSYEQYF.

V usage is TRBV7-9 and J usage is TRBJ2-7, with TRBD2 identical over 7 bases. CDR1 and CDR2 (germline): SEHNR, FQNEAQ (reference sequence). The ends lost 5 bases at V and 5 bases at J; junction bases unmatched: 18. CDR3 length: 17 residues. This CDR3 is CASSPRPPAGLRNEQYF. CDR3 DNA: TGTGCCAGCAGCCCCAGACCCCCCGCGGGACTAAGGAACGAGCAGTACTTC.